These T cell receptor beta chains were read from a single sample in a study of cytotoxic CD8 clonotypes in ibrutinib-treated CLL. Repertoires were generated with immunoSEQ multiplex PCR, while TCRdb's copy carries only in-frame clones and drops some. The repertoire consists of roughly 160,000 clones, with approximately 84% occurring once and the leading ten covering over 4.5%. The source material was PBMCs, sampled after 24 months of ibrutinib treatment. The receptor set was obtained from a human donor with chronic lymphocytic leukemia. Each CDR3 is given with its conserved first and last residue. The D gene is left open where the match is weak. The listing skips clone size in some rows; elsewhere it reads once, few, many or a size class.

cdr3_nt: TGTGCCAGCTCACCACCGAGTCCGGGGACTGAAGCTTTCTTT; cdr3_aa: CASSPPSPGTEAFF; d_call: .; clone_size: .; j_call: TRBJ1-1; v_call: TRBV18
cdr3_nt: TGTGCCAGCAGCGAGGGGGCGACTAATGAAAAACTGTTTTTT; cdr3_aa: CASSEGATNEKLFF; d_call: TRBD1; clone_size: once; j_call: TRBJ1-4; v_call: TRBV6-5
cdr3_nt: TGTGCCAGTAGTATTCGACAGGGGGCGAACGAGCAGTACTTC; cdr3_aa: CASSIRQGANEQYF; d_call: TRBD1; clone_size: .; j_call: TRBJ2-7; v_call: TRBV19
cdr3_nt: TGTGCCAGCAGCCAAAACGGGCGGGATGAGCAGTTCTTC; cdr3_aa: CASSQNGRDEQFF; d_call: .; clone_size: .; j_call: TRBJ2-1; v_call: TRBV7-3
cdr3_nt: TGTGCCAGTAGTAGGGACAGGGGGCACACTGAAGCTTTCTTT; cdr3_aa: CASSRDRGHTEAFF; d_call: TRBD1; clone_size: .; j_call: TRBJ1-1; v_call: TRBV19
cdr3_nt: TGTGCCAGCAGTTTGATTCAGGGAGGTGAAAAACTGTTTTTT; cdr3_aa: CASSLIQGGEKLFF; d_call: .; clone_size: once; j_call: TRBJ1-4; v_call: TRBV28
cdr3_nt: TGTGCCAGCAGCGACCGGGTCACTGAAGCTTTCTTT; cdr3_aa: CASSDRVTEAFF; d_call: .; clone_size: few; j_call: TRBJ1-1; v_call: TRBV7-3
cdr3_nt: TGTGCCAGCAGGCCGACTAGCGGATCACCCTACGAGCAGTACTTC; cdr3_aa: CASRPTSGSPYEQYF; d_call: TRBD2; clone_size: .; j_call: TRBJ2-7; v_call: TRBV6-1
cdr3_nt: TGTGCCAGCAGCACCCGGGGTGGCTACACCTTC; cdr3_aa: CASSTRGGYTF; d_call: .; clone_size: many; j_call: TRBJ1-2; v_call: TRBV7-9
cdr3_nt: TGTGCCAGCAGTGAACAGGTCTGGCAGCCCCAGCATTTT; cdr3_aa: CASSEQVWQPQHF; d_call: .; clone_size: .; j_call: TRBJ1-5; v_call: TRBV2
cdr3_nt: TGTGCCAGCAGAGCCTCCGGGACAGGCTTAACTAATGAAAAACTGTTTTTT; cdr3_aa: CASRASGTGLTNEKLFF; d_call: TRBD1; clone_size: .; j_call: TRBJ1-4; v_call: TRBV6-4
cdr3_nt: TGTGCCAGCAGTTCACATCCACCGGGCGGGAACACTGAAGCTTTCTTT; cdr3_aa: CASSSHPPGGNTEAFF; d_call: .; clone_size: .; j_call: TRBJ1-1; v_call: TRBV6-5
cdr3_nt: TGTGCCAGCAGTGACGGAGGTCCGAACACCGGGGAGCTGTTTTTT; cdr3_aa: CASSDGGPNTGELFF; d_call: .; clone_size: .; j_call: TRBJ2-2; v_call: TRBV6-1
cdr3_nt: TGTGCAAGTCGCTCCAAGACAGGGTTGTACCAAGAGACCCAGTACTTC; cdr3_aa: CASRSKTGLYQETQYF; d_call: .; clone_size: once; j_call: TRBJ2-5; v_call: TRBV12-2
cdr3_nt: TGTGCCAGCAGCGCAGGGACGGGGCGGGCCGCAGATACGCAGTATTTT; cdr3_aa: CASSAGTGRAADTQYF; d_call: .; clone_size: once; j_call: TRBJ2-3; v_call: TRBV9
cdr3_nt: TGTGCCAGCAGTTCCTATAGCAATCAGCCCCAGCATTTT; cdr3_aa: CASSSYSNQPQHF; d_call: .; clone_size: .; j_call: TRBJ1-5; v_call: TRBV28
cdr3_nt: TGTGCCAGCAGCTTACAGACAGGAACGTACGAGCAGTACTTC; cdr3_aa: CASSLQTGTYEQYF; d_call: .; clone_size: .; j_call: TRBJ2-7; v_call: TRBV7-2